This is a list of T cell receptor beta chains from one sample in a study of monozygotic twins with cystic fibrosis. Clones were read by immunoSEQ multiplex PCR, and TCRdb kept only the in-frame ones, dropping some. The data contain around 25,000 clones, approximately 96% of them singletons. The sample was blood. All receptors derive from a girl aged 2-10 years with cystic fibrosis. Each CDR3 is given with its conserved first and last residue. D genes are given only for firm matches. Only some rows state a clone size, as once, few, many or a class for expanded clones.

d_gene: TRBD2
v_gene: TRBV7-2
j_gene: TRBJ2-4
abundance: -
CDR3nt: TGTGCCAGCAGCTTAGTCCGGACTAGTTCGCCCTTAGCCAAAAACATTCAGTACTTC
CDR3aa: CASSLVRTSSPLAKNIQYF

d_gene: -
v_gene: TRBV29-1
j_gene: TRBJ1-4
abundance: -
CDR3nt: TGCAGCGTCCGTATGGCCCGCCGGACTAATGAAAAACTGTTTTTT
CDR3aa: CSVRMARRTNEKLFF

d_gene: -
v_gene: TRBV30
j_gene: TRBJ1-4
abundance: once
CDR3nt: TGTGCCTGGAGTAGAAGGGGACGTGAAAAACTGTTTTTT
CDR3aa: CAWSRRGREKLFF

d_gene: -
v_gene: TRBV10-3
j_gene: TRBJ1-1
abundance: -
CDR3nt: TGTGCCATCAGTCCTAGACAGGTTATTACTGAAGCTTTCTTT
CDR3aa: CAISPRQVITEAFF

d_gene: -
v_gene: TRBV2
j_gene: TRBJ1-2
abundance: -
CDR3nt: TGTGCCAGCAGTGTTAGGGGGATCCTACGAATCTTC
CDR3aa: CASSVRGILRIF

d_gene: TRBD2
v_gene: TRBV5-4
j_gene: TRBJ2-7
abundance: -
CDR3nt: TGTGCCAGCAGCTCCGGGGGGGTTTTATCCTACGAGCAGTACTTC
CDR3aa: CASSSGGVLSYEQYF

d_gene: TRBD2
v_gene: TRBV5-1
j_gene: TRBJ2-3
abundance: once
CDR3nt: TGCGCCAGCAGTTCCGGGACTAGCGGCACAGATACGCAGTATTTT
CDR3aa: CASSSGTSGTDTQYF

d_gene: TRBD2
v_gene: TRBV28
j_gene: TRBJ2-1
abundance: -
CDR3nt: TGTGCCAGCAGCACGACTAGCGTAGAGCAGTTCTTC
CDR3aa: CASSTTSVEQFF

d_gene: -
v_gene: TRBV9
j_gene: TRBJ2-3
abundance: once
CDR3nt: TGTGCCAGCAGCGTCACTGGCACAGATACGCAGTATTTT
CDR3aa: CASSVTGTDTQYF

d_gene: -
v_gene: TRBV5-1
j_gene: TRBJ2-2
abundance: -
CDR3nt: TGCGCCAGCAGCTTCCAGGGAAACACCGGGGAGCTGTTTTTT
CDR3aa: CASSFQGNTGELFF

d_gene: -
v_gene: TRBV9
j_gene: TRBJ1-1
abundance: once
CDR3nt: TGTGCCAGCAGCGTAACCGGGTCCAACACTGAAGCTTTCTTT
CDR3aa: CASSVTGSNTEAFF

d_gene: -
v_gene: TRBV4-1
j_gene: TRBJ1-2
abundance: -
CDR3nt: TGCGCCAGCAGCCAAGACCTGGGAGCTCGGAACTATGGCTACACCTTC
CDR3aa: CASSQDLGARNYGYTF

d_gene: TRBD2
v_gene: TRBV27
j_gene: TRBJ2-5
abundance: once
CDR3nt: TGTGCCAGCGTTGGGACTAGCGGGAGGGGGGGAGAGACCCAGTACTTC
CDR3aa: CASVGTSGRGGETQYF

d_gene: -
v_gene: TRBV29-1
j_gene: TRBJ1-5
abundance: -
CDR3nt: TGCAGCGTTCGGGCTCCCATGGGGCCCCAGCATTTT
CDR3aa: CSVRAPMGPQHF

d_gene: -
v_gene: TRBV5-1
j_gene: TRBJ1-1
abundance: -
CDR3nt: TGCGCCAGCAGCTTGTCCCTTCAGGGCGGAACTGAAGCTTTCTTT
CDR3aa: CASSLSLQGGTEAFF

d_gene: TRBD2
v_gene: TRBV4-2
j_gene: TRBJ2-7
abundance: -
CDR3nt: TGTGCCAGCAGCCAAGATGGGACTAGCGGTTCCTACGAGCAGTACTTC
CDR3aa: CASSQDGTSGSYEQYF

d_gene: TRBD2
v_gene: TRBV27
j_gene: TRBJ2-7
abundance: -
CDR3nt: TGTGCCAGCAGTTTTAGCGGGAGTGACGAGCAGTACTTC
CDR3aa: CASSFSGSDEQYF

d_gene: -
v_gene: TRBV6-1
j_gene: TRBJ2-5
abundance: -
CDR3nt: TGTGCCAGCAGTGAAGTAAGCGGAGAACAAGAGACCCAGTACTTC
CDR3aa: CASSEVSGEQETQYF

d_gene: -
v_gene: TRBV18
j_gene: TRBJ2-7
abundance: -
CDR3nt: TGTGCCAGCTCCCCCGTGGCATCCTACGAGCAGTACTTC
CDR3aa: CASSPVASYEQYF

d_gene: -
v_gene: TRBV7-9
j_gene: TRBJ2-7
abundance: once
CDR3nt: TGTGCCAGCAGTGGAGGGACTTCCTCCTACGAGCAGTACTTC
CDR3aa: CASSGGTSSYEQYF

d_gene: -
v_gene: TRBV6-5
j_gene: TRBJ2-7
abundance: -
CDR3nt: TGTGCCAGCAGCCCCCTTTTAACGGGCGAGCAGTACTTC
CDR3aa: CASSPLLTGEQYF

d_gene: TRBD2
v_gene: TRBV5-1
j_gene: TRBJ2-2
abundance: -
CDR3nt: TGCGCCAGCAGCCCGGGACTAGCGGGAGGGCCAGCGAACACCGGGGAGCTGTTTTTT
CDR3aa: CASSPGLAGGPANTGELFF

d_gene: -
v_gene: TRBV7-9
j_gene: TRBJ2-7
abundance: once
CDR3nt: TGTGCCAGCAGCCCCGAAAGGACTGGGAGCTACGAGCAGTACTTC
CDR3aa: CASSPERTGSYEQYF

d_gene: -
v_gene: TRBV2
j_gene: TRBJ2-3
abundance: once
CDR3nt: TGTGCCAGCAGTTCCCCTGGGGGGTCACCCACAGATACGCAGTATTTT
CDR3aa: CASSSPGGSPTDTQYF

d_gene: -
v_gene: TRBV7-3
j_gene: TRBJ1-1
abundance: -
CDR3nt: TGTGCCAGCAGCCCAAACGGACGGCCGGGCACTGAAGCTTTCTTT
CDR3aa: CASSPNGRPGTEAFF

d_gene: -
v_gene: TRBV30
j_gene: TRBJ2-7
abundance: -
CDR3nt: TGTGCCTGGAGTGTACCCTCGGTTTACGAGCAGTACTTC
CDR3aa: CAWSVPSVYEQYF

d_gene: -
v_gene: TRBV7-2
j_gene: TRBJ2-1
abundance: -
CDR3nt: TGTGCCAGCAGCTTATACTCGCAGGACTACAATGAGCAGTTCTTC
CDR3aa: CASSLYSQDYNEQFF

d_gene: -
v_gene: TRBV18
j_gene: TRBJ2-5
abundance: -
CDR3nt: TGTGCCAGCTCACCGTACACAAAGGAGACCCAGTACTTC
CDR3aa: CASSPYTKETQYF

d_gene: TRBD1
v_gene: TRBV7-8
j_gene: TRBJ1-1
abundance: -
CDR3nt: TGTGCCAGCAGCCTAAGGACAGGGGAGGTGACTGAAGCTTTCTTT
CDR3aa: CASSLRTGEVTEAFF

d_gene: -
v_gene: TRBV6-5
j_gene: TRBJ1-5
abundance: once
CDR3nt: TGTGCCAGCAGTAAGCGGGGGCAAGGGGATCAGCCCCAGCATTTT
CDR3aa: CASSKRGQGDQPQHF

d_gene: -
v_gene: TRBV19
j_gene: TRBJ1-1
abundance: -
CDR3nt: TGTGCCAGTAGTCCAGGGTTCACTGAAGCTTTCTTT
CDR3aa: CASSPGFTEAFF

d_gene: -
v_gene: TRBV9
j_gene: TRBJ2-2
abundance: -
CDR3nt: TGTGCCAGCAGCCGGAACCTCGGGGAGCTGTTTTTT
CDR3aa: CASSRNLGELFF

d_gene: -
v_gene: TRBV27
j_gene: TRBJ2-5
abundance: -
CDR3nt: TGTGCCAGCAGTTTTCACTTGAAAGAGACCCAGTACTTC
CDR3aa: CASSFHLKETQYF

d_gene: -
v_gene: TRBV25-1
j_gene: TRBJ2-1
abundance: -
CDR3nt: TGTGCCAGCAGTGAATGGACAAGGGGATACTACAATGAGCAGTTCTTC
CDR3aa: CASSEWTRGYYNEQFF

d_gene: -
v_gene: TRBV4-1
j_gene: TRBJ2-1
abundance: -
CDR3nt: TGCGCCAGCAGCCTAGGACTTCACAATGAGCAGTTCTTC
CDR3aa: CASSLGLHNEQFF

d_gene: TRBD1
v_gene: TRBV6-1
j_gene: TRBJ1-5
abundance: -
CDR3nt: TGTGCCAGCAGTGGGATGACAGGGGGTCAGCCCCAGCATTTT
CDR3aa: CASSGMTGGQPQHF

d_gene: -
v_gene: TRBV10-3
j_gene: TRBJ2-7
abundance: -
CDR3nt: TGTGCCATCAGTGAAACGGGCACCTACGAGCAGTACTTC
CDR3aa: CAISETGTYEQYF

d_gene: -
v_gene: TRBV23-1
j_gene: TRBJ2-5
abundance: -
CDR3nt: TGCGCCAGCAGGGGGCAGGAGACCCAGTACTTC
CDR3aa: CASRGQETQYF

d_gene: TRBD1
v_gene: TRBV5-1
j_gene: TRBJ2-5
abundance: -
CDR3nt: TGCGCCAGCAGTTTCGAGGGACAGCAAGAGACCCAGTACTTC
CDR3aa: CASSFEGQQETQYF

d_gene: TRBD1
v_gene: TRBV28
j_gene: TRBJ2-3
abundance: once
CDR3nt: TGTGCCAGCAGTTATACAGGGGACACAGATACGCAGTATTTT
CDR3aa: CASSYTGDTDTQYF

d_gene: -
v_gene: TRBV5-1
j_gene: TRBJ1-2
abundance: -
CDR3nt: TGCGCCAGCAGCACGGGTCTCAAGGGGGGCTACACCTTC
CDR3aa: CASSTGLKGGYTF

d_gene: -
v_gene: TRBV7-2
j_gene: TRBJ2-3
abundance: -
CDR3nt: TGTGCCAGCAGCCGACGATATACGCAGTATTTT
CDR3aa: CASSRRYTQYF

d_gene: -
v_gene: TRBV13
j_gene: TRBJ1-2
abundance: -
CDR3nt: TGTGCCAGCAGCCCCTGGGGAGGGACGGAGTCTAACTATGGCTACACCTTC
CDR3aa: CASSPWGGTESNYGYTF

d_gene: -
v_gene: TRBV4-1
j_gene: TRBJ1-1
abundance: -
CDR3nt: TGCGCCAGCAGCCAAGATAGGGCCACGGACACTGAAGCTTTCTTT
CDR3aa: CASSQDRATDTEAFF

d_gene: TRBD1
v_gene: TRBV27
j_gene: TRBJ2-2
abundance: -
CDR3nt: TGTGCCAGCAGTACTAGGAGGACAGGGGGAAGGGCCGGGGAGCTGTTTTTT
CDR3aa: CASSTRRTGGRAGELFF